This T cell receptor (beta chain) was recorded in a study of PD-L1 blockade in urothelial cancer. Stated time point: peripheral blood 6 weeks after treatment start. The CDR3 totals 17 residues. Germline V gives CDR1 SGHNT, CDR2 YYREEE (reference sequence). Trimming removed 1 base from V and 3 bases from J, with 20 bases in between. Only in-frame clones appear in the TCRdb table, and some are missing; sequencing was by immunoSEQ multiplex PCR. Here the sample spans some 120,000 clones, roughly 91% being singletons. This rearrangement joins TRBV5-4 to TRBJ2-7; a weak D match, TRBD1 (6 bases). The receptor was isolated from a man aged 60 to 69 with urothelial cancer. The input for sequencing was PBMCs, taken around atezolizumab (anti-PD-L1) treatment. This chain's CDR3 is CASSLTLGTSVNYEQYF. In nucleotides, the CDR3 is TGTGCCAGCAGCTTGACACTCGGGACATCGGTAAACTACGAGCAGTACTTC.